This TCR beta chain is from a study of T-cell memory formation after mild COVID-19. Study-level information: TCR clusters were largely donor specific. Study-wide results and caveats: Of the contracting clones, CD4+ ones lay mainly in CM and EM, and CD8+ ones in EMRA. Nothing showed for sure that second-wave clones peaking on day 37 were SARS-CoV-2 specific.

There are 13 residues in the CDR3. Trimming removed 4 bases from V and 2 bases from J, with 5 bases in between. Per germline, CDR1 SGHNT and CDR2 YENEEA. It was 5'RACE with constant-segment primers that produced the TCR alpha and TCR beta cDNA libraries, which carried sample barcodes and UMIs. MiXCR, applied by TCRdb to the 5' RACE reads, yields one record per CDR3 protein. The sample has roughly 120,000 distinct CDR3 sequences; 16% are singletons. This clonotype was counted a few times. Antigen: not known. Sequences were obtained from PBMCs or a T cell subset sorted from them (not recorded which). The TCR originated in an adult woman who had mild COVID-19 (a few samples of this study predate the infection). Cell type and time point are not known. The genes are TRBV11-3 and TRBJ2-2; D is uncertain. Written as DNA, the CDR3 is TGTGCCAGCAGCTCAATAAACACCGGGGAGCTGTTTTTT. This gives the protein CASSSINTGELFF. The whole variable domain, remainder taken from reference TRBV11-3 and TRBJ2-2, is EAGVVQSPRYKIIEKKQPVAFWCNPISGHNTLYWYLQNLGQGPELLIRYENEEAVDDSQLPKDRFSAERLKGVDSTLKIQPAELGDSAVYLCASSSINTGELFFGEGSRLTVL.